These T cell receptor beta chains were read from a single sample in a study of beta chain features in type 1 diabetes. The protocol was immunoSEQ multiplex PCR, while the TCRdb copy is restricted to in-frame clones and leaves out a portion. The table records some 350,000 clones, roughly a tenth of them present only once. The material sequenced was central memory CD4+ T cells from blood. These receptors originate from a young man with type 1 diabetes. The CDR3 runs from the conserved cysteine through the conserved F or W.

CDR3: CASIQPGSEAFF; J: TRBJ1-1; V: TRBV28
CDR3: CASRPDRASGYTF; J: TRBJ1-2; V: TRBV7-9
CDR3: CASRAGTGGYEQYF; J: TRBJ2-7; V: TRBV2
CDR3: CASSSQGNNEQFF; J: TRBJ2-1; V: TRBV18
CDR3: CASSQVGQGSAYEQYF; J: TRBJ2-7; V: TRBV4-3
CDR3: CASSPEGTSNQPQHF; J: TRBJ1-5; V: TRBV5-1
CDR3: CASSGRRTNYNEQFF; J: TRBJ2-1; V: TRBV5-1
CDR3: CASSLSFGEEQYF; J: TRBJ2-7; V: TRBV7-3
CDR3: CASSTEQGAGEQYF; J: TRBJ2-7; V: TRBV5-1
CDR3: CASILSGSGADTQYF; J: TRBJ2-3; V: TRBV28
CDR3: CASRELADSYEQYF; J: TRBJ2-7; V: TRBV6-6
CDR3: CASSQQVSTDTQYF; J: TRBJ2-3; V: TRBV19
CDR3: CASSTFGREAYNEQFF; J: TRBJ2-1; V: TRBV28
CDR3: CASSDPREGNTGELFF; J: TRBJ2-2; V: TRBV7-2
CDR3: CASSRGLSNTGELFF; J: TRBJ2-2; V: TRBV27
CDR3: CASSFWLAGGPGDTQYF; J: TRBJ2-3; V: TRBV7-9
CDR3: CASSLGEAFANEQFF; J: TRBJ2-1; V: TRBV11-2
CDR3: CASSLNGQTGNTIYF; J: TRBJ1-3; V: TRBV5-1
CDR3: CASSGLTQGETQYF; J: TRBJ2-5; V: TRBV27
CDR3: CARTRGGYEQYF; J: TRBJ2-7; V: TRBV2